The 10 T cell receptor beta chains listed next were all sequenced from one sample in a study of Ad26.COV2.S vaccination and SARS-CoV-2 variants. TCRdb's table, derived via immunoSEQ multiplex PCR, lists solely in-frame clones and lacks some. Of about 680,000 clones in the sample, 89% were seen once. Treatment defined: around 19 received Ad26.COV2.S at low or high dose, single or two shots; 5 received placebo; per-sample allocation not given. Day 63 following the first vaccine or placebo injection was when the samples were taken. This sample comprised peripheral blood, obtained in a trial of Ad26.COV2.S vaccine versus placebo. The receptors shown here come from a person aged 18 to 59 who received the Ad26.COV2.S COVID-19 vaccine or a placebo.

The chain carries TRBV19 and TRBJ1-5, with D unresolved. Trimming shortened V by 4 bases and J by 7 bases, and 14 bases separated the two germline ends. Germline V gene data show CDR1 as LNHDA and CDR2 as SQIVND (reference sequence). The length of the CDR3 is 14 residues. The CDR3 DNA is TGTGCCAGTAGTAGTTCGACCCCTGGGCAGCCCCAGCATTTT. It yields the protein CASSSSTPGQPQHF.

The V and J genes are TRBV30 and TRBJ1-4; no definite D call. Germline CDR1 reads GTSNPN; CDR2 reads SVGIG (reference sequence). The length of the CDR3 is 13 residues. Trimming pared 2 bases from V and 8 bases from J, leaving 12 bases between. CDR3 sequence reads: CAWSQGQGEKLFF. In nucleotides, the CDR3 is TGTGCCTGGAGTCAAGGGCAAGGGGAAAAACTGTTTTTT.

This sequence joins TRBV19 and TRBJ2-1; 8 positions agree with TRBD2. Germline V gene data show CDR1 as LNHDA and CDR2 as SQIVND (reference sequence). This CDR3 is 16 amino acids long. V gave up 6 bases and J gave up 1 base; unmatched junction bases: 8. The CDR3 loop reads CASSLTAGGSYNEQFF. The CDR3 DNA follows: TGTGCCAGTAGCCTAACGGCGGGAGGTTCCTACAATGAGCAGTTCTTC. Filled out from reference TRBV19 and TRBJ2-1, the complete variable domain reads DGGITQSPKYLFRKEGQNVTLSCEQNLNHDAMYWYRQDPGQGLRLIYYSQIVNDFQKGDIAEGYSVSREKKESFPLTVTSAQKNPTAFYLCASSLTAGGSYNEQFFGPGTRLTVL.

The chain has TRBV5-1 and TRBJ2-5; D gene unclear. Trimming removed 4 bases at V and 4 bases at J, with 11 bases between. The germline V gene encodes CDR1 SGHRS and CDR2 YFSETQ. This CDR3 contains 13 residues. CDR3 DNA: TGCGCCAGCAGCGGTTATCTAGGAGAGACCCAGTACTTC. Translating it yields CASSGYLGETQYF.

Regarding this clone: At the DNA level, this CDR3 is encoded by other sequences in the same sample as well. The rearrangement uses TRBV3-1 (or the pseudogene TRBV3-2) and TRBJ1-2; the D is unclear. V was shortened by 3 bases and J by 4 bases, with 3 bases between the two germline ends. The CDR3 spans 11 residues. In germline, CDR1 is LGHDT, CDR2 YNNKEL (reference sequence). The CDR3 region is CASSQGYGYTF. Here the CDR3 DNA reads TGTGCCAGCAGCCAGGGCTATGGCTACACCTTC.

This clone was picked up a small number of times. This chain uses TRBV5-6 with TRBJ1-6; D not resolved. The CDR3 has 13 residues. Germline lookup yields CDR1 SGHDT and CDR2 YYEEEE. The germline V and J ends were trimmed by 0 bases and 9 bases, with 7 bases remaining between them. CDR3 amino acids: CASSLDKISPLHF. CDR3 DNA: TGTGCCAGCAGCTTGGACAAGATTTCACCCCTCCACTTT.

The V call is TRBV7-2, the J call TRBJ1-5; a possible D gene is TRBD1 (5 bases). The V gene's germline CDR1 is SGHTA and CDR2 FQGNSA. V was shortened by 4 bases and J by 6 bases, with 16 bases between the two germline ends. The CDR3 runs 15 residues. CDR3 residues: CASSSHQGSGQPQHF. The CDR3 coding sequence is TGTGCCAGCAGCTCCCATCAGGGTTCGGGTCAGCCCCAGCATTTT.

This clone appeared once. The V gene is TRBV6-5, the J gene TRBJ2-1, with no clear D. The germline V gene has CDR1 MNHEY and CDR2 SVGAGI. Trimming shortened V by 6 bases and J by 3 bases, and 12 bases separated the two germline ends. The CDR3 is 14 amino acids. CDR3 in amino acids: CASSPVAFYNEQFF. In nucleotides, the CDR3 is TGTGCCAGCAGCCCCGTTGCCTTCTACAATGAGCAGTTCTTC.

The chain has TRBV6-5 and TRBJ1-4; 7 bases map to TRBD1. Germline CDR1 is MNHEY and CDR2 is SVGAGI. The V and J ends lost 6 bases and 7 bases, in that order; junction bases with no gene match: 8. The CDR3 covers 14 residues. CDR3 sequence reads: CASRASGQLEKLFF. As DNA, the CDR3 is TGTGCCAGCAGAGCTTCGGGACAGCTTGAAAAACTGTTTTTT.

To note about this clone: Its ends do not fully match the called genes, so a read error is possible. V and J are TRBV27 and TRBJ1-6; 8 positions match TRBD1. The CDR3 is 16 residues long. Per germline, CDR1 MNHEY and CDR2 SMNVEV (reference sequence). The CDR3 here is CASSTSFGTGLSSLHF. The CDR3 coding sequence is TGTGCCAGCAGTACCTCTTTTGGGACAGGACTTTCATCCCTCCACTTT.